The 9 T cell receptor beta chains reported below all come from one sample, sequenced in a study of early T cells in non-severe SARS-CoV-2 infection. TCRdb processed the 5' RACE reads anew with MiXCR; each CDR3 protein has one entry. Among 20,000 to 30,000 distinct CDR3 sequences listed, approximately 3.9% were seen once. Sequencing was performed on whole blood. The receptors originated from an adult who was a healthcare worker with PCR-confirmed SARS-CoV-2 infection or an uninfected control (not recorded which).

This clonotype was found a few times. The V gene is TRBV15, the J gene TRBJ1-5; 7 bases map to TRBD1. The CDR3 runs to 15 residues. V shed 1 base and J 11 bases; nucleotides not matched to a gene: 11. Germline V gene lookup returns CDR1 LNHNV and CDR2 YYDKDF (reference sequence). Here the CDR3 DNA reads TGTGCCACCAGCAGAGGAGGGACAGCAGCCGGGGCCCAGCATTTT. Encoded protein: CATSRGGTAAGAQHF.

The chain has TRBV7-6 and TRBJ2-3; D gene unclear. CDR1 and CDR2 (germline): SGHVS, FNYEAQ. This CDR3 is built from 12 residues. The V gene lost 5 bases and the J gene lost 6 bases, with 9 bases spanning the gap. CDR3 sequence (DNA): TGTGCCAGCAGCCCGTGGCAGGATACGCAGTATTTT. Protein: CASSPWQDTQYF.

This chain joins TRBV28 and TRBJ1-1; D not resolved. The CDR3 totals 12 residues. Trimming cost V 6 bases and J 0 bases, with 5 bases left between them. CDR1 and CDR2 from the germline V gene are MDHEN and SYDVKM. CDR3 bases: TGTGCCAGCAGGGAACTGAACACTGAAGCTTTCTTT. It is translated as CASRELNTEAFF.

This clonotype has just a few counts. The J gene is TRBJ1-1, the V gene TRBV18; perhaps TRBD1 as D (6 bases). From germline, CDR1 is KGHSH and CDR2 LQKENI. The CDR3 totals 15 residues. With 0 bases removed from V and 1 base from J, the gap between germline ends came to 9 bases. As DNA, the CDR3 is TGTGCCAGCTCACCACCGGAGGGGGAGAACACTGAAGCTTTCTTT. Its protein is CASSPPEGENTEAFF. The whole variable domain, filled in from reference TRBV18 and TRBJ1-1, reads NAGVMQNPRHLVRRRGQEARLRCSPMKGHSHVYWYRQLPEEGLKFMVYLQKENIIDESGMPKERFSAEFPKEGPSILRIQQVVRGDSAAYFCASSPPEGENTEAFFGQGTRLTVV.

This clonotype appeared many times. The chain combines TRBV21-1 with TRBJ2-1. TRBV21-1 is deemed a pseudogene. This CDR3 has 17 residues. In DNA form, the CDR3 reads TGTGCCAGCAGCACGCCGTCGAACCAGGAATATTACAATGAGCAGTTCTTC. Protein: CASSTPSNQEYYNEQFF.

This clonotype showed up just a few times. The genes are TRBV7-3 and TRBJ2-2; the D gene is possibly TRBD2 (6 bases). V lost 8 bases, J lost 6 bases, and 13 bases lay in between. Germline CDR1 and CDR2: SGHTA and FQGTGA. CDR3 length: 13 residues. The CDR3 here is CASGTSPAGELFF. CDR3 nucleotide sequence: TGTGCCAGCGGAACTAGCCCCGCCGGGGAGCTGTTTTTT.

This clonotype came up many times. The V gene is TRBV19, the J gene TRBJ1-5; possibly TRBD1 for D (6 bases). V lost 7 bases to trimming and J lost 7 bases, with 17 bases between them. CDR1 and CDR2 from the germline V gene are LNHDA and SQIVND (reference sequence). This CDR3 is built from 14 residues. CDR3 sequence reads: CASTSRDIKQPQHF. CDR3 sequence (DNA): TGTGCCAGTACCTCCCGGGACATTAAGCAGCCCCAGCATTTT.

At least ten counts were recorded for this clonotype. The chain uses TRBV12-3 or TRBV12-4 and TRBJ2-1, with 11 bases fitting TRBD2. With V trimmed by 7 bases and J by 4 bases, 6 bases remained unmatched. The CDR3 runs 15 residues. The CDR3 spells CASNLLAGDYNEQFF. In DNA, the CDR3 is TGTGCCAGCAACTTACTAGCGGGAGATTACAATGAGCAGTTCTTC.

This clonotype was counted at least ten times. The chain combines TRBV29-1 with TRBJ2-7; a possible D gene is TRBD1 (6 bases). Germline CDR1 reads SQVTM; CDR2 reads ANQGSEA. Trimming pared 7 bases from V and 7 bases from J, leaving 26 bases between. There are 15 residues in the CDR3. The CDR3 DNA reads TGCAGCGCTAGGGCAGGGGCCACCCCTCTGGGTGAGCAGTACTTC. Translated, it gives CSARAGATPLGEQYF.